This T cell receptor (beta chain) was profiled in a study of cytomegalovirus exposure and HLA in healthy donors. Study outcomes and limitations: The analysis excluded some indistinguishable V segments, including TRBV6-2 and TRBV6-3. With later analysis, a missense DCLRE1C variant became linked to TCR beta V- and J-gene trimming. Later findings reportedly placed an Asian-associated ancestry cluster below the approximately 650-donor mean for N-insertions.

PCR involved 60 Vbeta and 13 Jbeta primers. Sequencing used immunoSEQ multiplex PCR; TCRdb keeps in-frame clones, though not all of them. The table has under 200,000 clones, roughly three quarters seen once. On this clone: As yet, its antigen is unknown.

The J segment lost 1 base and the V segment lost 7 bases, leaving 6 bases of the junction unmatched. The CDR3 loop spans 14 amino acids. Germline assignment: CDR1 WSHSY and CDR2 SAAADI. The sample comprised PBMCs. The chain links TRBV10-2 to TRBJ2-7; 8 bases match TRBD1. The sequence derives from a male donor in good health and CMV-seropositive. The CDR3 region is CASNTGGGSYEQYF. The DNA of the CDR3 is TGCGCCAGCAATACAGGGGGAGGTTCCTACGAGCAGTACTTC.